This passage covers 21 T cell receptor beta chains from one sample sequenced in a study of T cell repertoires in cytomegalovirus infection. TCRdb processed the reads anew with MiXCR; each CDR3 protein has one entry. The sample lists 400,000 to 600,000 distinct CDR3 sequences, roughly 46% occurring once. Antigens for these TCRs are unknown. The starting material was cultured PBMCs, obtained from culture after CMV antigen stimulation. All receptors derive from a human donor in good health (CMV status not recorded). Some clones in this sample may be carry-over from other donors' samples.

The V call is TRBV19, the J call TRBJ2-6; D remains unclear. Germline CDR1 reads LNHDA; CDR2 reads SQIVND (reference sequence). Trimming removed 4 bases from V and 0 bases from J, with 7 bases in between. This CDR3 has 15 residues. The chain's CDR3 is CASSSHLSGANVLTF. DNA for the CDR3: TGTGCCAGTAGTAGCCACCTCTCTGGGGCCAACGTCCTGACTTTC.

V is TRBV4-1 and J is TRBJ1-2; no clear D gene. In germline, CDR1 is MGHRA, CDR2 YSYEKL. Trimming pared 4 bases from V and 7 bases from J, leaving 22 bases between. The CDR3 is made up of 16 amino acids. DNA for the CDR3: TGCGCCAGCAGCCCCCCGGGGAGCAACCGGAGTACTGGCTACACCTTC. It specifies CASSPPGSNRSTGYTF.

The V gene is TRBV12-5, the J gene TRBJ2-5; tentatively, D is TRBD1 (6 bases). V lost 1 base and J 2 bases, leaving 11 bases between the germline ends. There are 15 residues in the CDR3. CDR1 and CDR2 from the germline V gene are LGHNT and FRNRAP. DNA of the CDR3: TGTGCTAGTGGTTTGGACAGGGTAGGGCAAGAGACCCAGTACTTC. Its protein product is CASGLDRVGQETQYF.

CDR3 sequence: CASSLGGIGYTIYF. The CDR3, as DNA: TGTGCCAGCAGCTTGGGAGGGATCGGATACACCATATATTTT. This chain uses TRBV7-2 with TRBJ1-3; D unclear. This CDR3 contains 14 residues. Trimming stripped 3 bases from V and 8 bases from J, with 14 bases between. From germline, CDR1 is SGHTA and CDR2 FQGNSA.

The V call is TRBV4-1, the J call TRBJ1-1; D is ambiguous. V lost 4 bases to trimming and J lost 5 bases, with 14 bases between them. Germline V lookup: CDR1 MGHRA, CDR2 YSYEKL. This CDR3 contains 14 residues. Here the CDR3 reads CASSLDPWKTEAFF. DNA of the CDR3: TGCGCCAGCAGCCTGGACCCTTGGAAGACTGAAGCTTTCTTT.

This rearrangement joins TRBV12-3 or TRBV12-4 to TRBJ2-7; D may match TRBD1 or TRBD2 (5 bases each). This CDR3 region has 13 residues. V lost 8 bases, J lost 2 bases, and 13 bases lay in between. The CDR3, as DNA: TGTGCCAGCGGTTCGGGACCGACCTACGAGCAGTACTTC. As protein: CASGSGPTYEQYF.

Only a few counts were recorded for this clonotype. The V and J genes are TRBV19 and TRBJ2-5; the match to TRBD2 covers 7 bases. V gave up 6 bases and J gave up 4 bases; unmatched junction bases: 8. The CDR3 is 14 residues long. Germline lookup yields CDR1 LNHDA and CDR2 SQIVND (reference sequence). CDR3 loop: CASSLSLARETQYF. Here the CDR3 DNA reads TGTGCCAGTAGCCTATCACTAGCGCGAGAGACCCAGTACTTC.

V gene TRBV25-1 combines with J gene TRBJ2-6; 8 positions agree with TRBD1. The CDR3 runs 18 residues. Germline values: CDR1 MGHDK, CDR2 SYGVNS. The V and J ends lost 4 bases and 4 bases, in that order; junction bases with no gene match: 12. The CDR3 reads CASSGRTGTSAGANVLTF. The CDR3 coding sequence is TGTGCCAGCAGTGGGAGGACAGGGACGTCGGCCGGGGCCAACGTCCTGACTTTC.

This chain joins TRBV12-3 or TRBV12-4 and TRBJ1-5; TRBD1 agrees at 9 bases. The CDR3 has 16 amino acids. With 6 bases clipped from V and 9 bases from J, the junction kept 15 bases outside the gene matches. The CDR3 is CASSKTPGQGLGPQHF. In nucleotides, the CDR3 is TGTGCCAGCAGCAAGACTCCGGGACAGGGCCTCGGGCCCCAGCATTTT.

The rearrangement uses TRBV10-3 and TRBJ2-3, with D possibly matching TRBD2 (6 bases). Trimming stripped 3 bases from V and 3 bases from J, with 13 bases between. The CDR3 has 15 residues. Germline V gene sequence: CDR1 ENHRY, CDR2 SYGVKD. CDR3 coding DNA: TGTGCCATCAGTGATAACAGTGGGAGGACAGATACGCAGTATTTT. It translates to CAISDNSGRTDTQYF.

CDR3 sequence reads: CSARDLTSGGADTQYF. DNA of the CDR3: TGCAGTGCTAGAGATCTGACTAGCGGGGGGGCAGATACGCAGTATTTT. The chain combines TRBV20-1 with TRBJ2-3, with 14 nucleotides matching TRBD2. With V trimmed by 0 bases and J by 4 bases, 3 bases remained unmatched. CDR3 length: 16 amino acids. Germline-derived CDR1 and CDR2 are DFQATT and SNEGSKA (reference sequence).

The rearrangement links TRBV12-3 or TRBV12-4 to TRBJ2-7; 10 positions match TRBD2. V was pared by 5 bases and J by 5 bases, with 9 bases of the junction left unmatched. The CDR3 is 15 amino acids. CDR3 residues: CASSPLLAGVHEQYF. As DNA, the CDR3 is TGTGCCAGCAGTCCCTTGCTAGCGGGAGTCCACGAGCAGTACTTC.

This clonotype was observed a few times. The chain uses TRBV20-1 and TRBJ2-5, with 7 bases that match TRBD2. Trimming took 1 base from V and 2 from J; bases not matched to a gene: 7. The CDR3 runs 15 residues. Germline loops: CDR1 DFQATT, CDR2 SNEGSKA (reference sequence). The CDR3 DNA reads TGCAGTGCTAGAGTAGGGACTACGGATCAAGAGACCCAGTACTTC. It encodes CSARVGTTDQETQYF.

This chain connects TRBV6-2 or TRBV6-3 to TRBJ2-7; D not resolved. Looked up from germline, CDR1 is MNHEY and CDR2 is SVGEGT. CDR3 length: 15 residues. Trimming pared 6 bases from V and 0 bases from J, leaving 15 bases between. The CDR3 is CASSLGPSSSYEQYF. In DNA, the CDR3 is TGTGCCAGCAGCCTCGGACCCTCGAGCTCCTACGAGCAGTACTTC.

This clonotype showed up just a few times. The rearrangement joins TRBV27 to TRBJ2-3; D possibly corresponds to TRBD2 (5 bases). Per germline, CDR1 MNHEY and CDR2 SMNVEV (reference sequence). The germline V and J ends were trimmed by 2 bases and 4 bases, with 16 bases remaining between them. The CDR3 is 16 amino acids. The CDR3 loop is CASSLIDGMSPDTQYF. The CDR3 nucleotides are TGTGCCAGCAGTTTAATTGACGGGATGAGCCCAGATACGCAGTATTTT.

The rearrangement uses TRBV25-1 and TRBJ1-4; the D gene is possibly TRBD1 (5 bases). Germline V gene sequence: CDR1 MGHDK, CDR2 SYGVNS. V was shortened by 4 bases and J by 0 bases, with 12 bases between the two germline ends. This CDR3 is 16 amino acids long. CDR3 nucleotide sequence: TGTGCCAGCAGTGCAGGGCAGGCAGCAACTAATGAAAAACTGTTTTTT. Residues: CASSAGQAATNEKLFF.

This clonotype occurred once. The V and J genes are TRBV6-1 and TRBJ2-7; D is ambiguous. There are 12 residues in the CDR3. V lost 2 bases and J lost 6, with 8 bases in between. Germline V gives CDR1 MNHNS, CDR2 SASEGT. CDR3 in amino acids: CASSEPPPEQYF. The CDR3 DNA sequence: TGTGCCAGCAGTGAACCCCCACCCGAGCAGTACTTC.

V usage is TRBV27 and J usage is TRBJ2-7; D remains ambiguous. V was pared by 3 bases and J by 3 bases, with 15 bases between. The CDR3 is 15 amino acids. CDR1 and CDR2 (germline): MNHEY, SMNVEV (reference sequence). In DNA, the CDR3 is TGTGCCAGCAGTTTCTCCCCGCGGAGCCGCTACGAGCAGTACTTC. Translating gives CASSFSPRSRYEQYF.

The chain joins TRBV10-3 to TRBJ1-6, with a tentative D call TRBD1 (5 bases). The CDR3 runs to 13 residues. Trimming stripped 7 bases from V and 10 bases from J, with 14 bases between. The germline gives CDR1 ENHRY, CDR2 SYGVKD. The CDR3 loop is CAINAGVQSPLHF. In DNA form, the CDR3 reads TGTGCCATCAATGCGGGGGTACAATCACCCCTCCACTTT.

CDR3 sequence reads: CASSLGRGALSNEQFF. CDR3 DNA: TGTGCCAGCAGTTTAGGTAGGGGGGCCCTTTCCAATGAGCAGTTCTTC. The chain carries TRBV12-3 or TRBV12-4 and TRBJ2-1; D possibly uses TRBD1 or TRBD2 (6 bases each). Deletions cut 1 base from V and 6 bases from J, with 16 bases between. The CDR3 totals 16 residues.

This clonotype occurred a few times. CDR3 residues: CASNREPGANVLTF. The DNA of the CDR3 is TGTGCCAGCAACAGGGAACCTGGGGCCAACGTCCTGACTTTC. The V gene is TRBV7-2, the J gene TRBJ2-6, with D possibly matching TRBD1 (6 bases). CDR1 SGHTA and CDR2 FQGNSA come from the germline V gene. V lost 7 bases and J 2 bases, leaving 9 bases between the germline ends. This CDR3 spans 14 amino acids.